This TCR beta chain was observed in a study of blood T cell repertoires in COVID-19. Study as a whole: Samples representing acute and convalescent COVID-19 were sourced from the United States, Italy and Spain. The cDNA or gDNA used as material had been derived from T cells, B-cell-depleted T cells, or PBMCs.

Original data processing: The authors estimated nucleated cell counts from reference gene primer amplification. Only in-frame clones appear in the TCRdb table, and some are missing; sequencing was by immunoSEQ multiplex PCR. V, J and clone size derive from that table, while D and trimming were established from the DNA sequence. The table lists more than 60,000 clones, approximately 82% of them singletons. Trimming shortened V by 4 bases and J by 6 bases, and 15 bases separated the two germline ends. Germline loops: CDR1 LNHDA, CDR2 SQIVND (reference sequence). There are 15 residues in the CDR3. The clonotype comes from a man aged 55-75 years with acute or convalescent COVID-19. Specimen: peripheral blood. The rearrangement uses TRBV19 and TRBJ2-2; possibly TRBD1 for D (5 bases). CDR3 in DNA: TGTGCCAGTAGTAACGTCAGGAAAGGGGCCGGGGAGCTGTTTTTT. This sequence encodes CASSNVRKGAGELFF. The whole variable domain, remainder taken from reference TRBV19 and TRBJ2-2, is DGGITQSPKYLFRKEGQNVTLSCEQNLNHDAMYWYRQDPGQGLRLIYYSQIVNDFQKGDIAEGYSVSREKKESFPLTVTSAQKNPTAFYLCASSNVRKGAGELFFGEGSRLTVL.